This paragraph covers one T cell receptor (beta chain) sequence. Its specificity is unknown. Germline lookup yields CDR1 ENHRY and CDR2 SYGVKD. V shed 0 bases and J shed 7 bases, with 7 bases lying between them. The CDR3 is made up of 12 amino acids. PCR involved 60 Vbeta and 13 Jbeta primers. The data were produced by immunoSEQ multiplex PCR, yet TCRdb's version contains in-frame clones alone and is incomplete. This table holds almost 200,000 clones, approximately 85% found once. The data were taken from a study of cytomegalovirus exposure and HLA in healthy donors. The study's findings and limits: Excluded were some V segments that proved indistinguishable, including TRBV6-2 and TRBV6-3.

This sequence was found in a woman between 50 and 59 years old in good health and CMV-seronegative. V is TRBV10-3 and J is TRBJ2-7; no clear D gene. The sample taken for sequencing was PBMCs. CDR3 bases: TGTGCCATCAGTGAGTCGACCGGGGAGCAGTACTTC. Its translation is CAISESTGEQYF.